This TCR beta chain was recovered during a study of metastatic and nonmetastatic thyroid tumors. Turning to the study itself: Malignant thyroid and benign thyroid patients provided blood and tumor or nodule tissue whose repertoires were compared. General study results and limits: According to reports, the diversity of TCR beta was significantly higher in malignant thyroid tumors than in benign nodules, and this held in both blood and tumor samples.

Per the original methods: Researchers built a distant-metastasis classifier for papillary thyroid cancer that drew on CDR3 differences across clinicopathological groups. TCRdb used MiXCR to call clones anew from the PCR reads. The V and J calls shown here were made by TCRdb, not taken from the authors' results. The data contain 25,000 to 35,000 clones, 25% to 30% of them singletons. This clone showed up many times. Antigen unknown. With 4 bases clipped from V and 3 bases from J, the junction kept 11 bases outside the gene matches. This CDR3 has 17 residues. Germline V gene data show CDR1 as LNHDA and CDR2 as SQIVND (reference sequence). Every patient underwent thyroid surgery untreated.

Sequences were obtained from blood. This clonotype was obtained from a female donor with papillary thyroid cancer or a benign thyroid nodule (not recorded which). Some clones in this sample may be carry-over from other donors' samples. This chain joins TRBV19 and TRBJ2-7; 11 positions agree with TRBD2. The CDR3 protein is CASSTHPGTSGYYEQYF. The CDR3 DNA is TGTGCCAGTAGTACTCATCCCGGGACTAGCGGATACTACGAGCAGTACTTC.